A selection of T cell receptor beta chains follows, all from one sample in a study of T cells after yellow fever vaccination. Via MiXCR, TCRdb re-called the 5' RACE reads, giving one row per CDR3 protein. The profile shows approximately 300,000 distinct CDR3 sequences, about 6.6% of them singletons. This specimen was PBMCs, taken 35 to 50 days after the first yellow fever vaccination. These receptors all come from a man in his late teens or twenties who received the YFV17D yellow fever vaccine. The CDR3 runs from the conserved cysteine through the conserved F or W. D genes are given only for firm matches. Size is stated for part of the rows, as once, few or many counts, or as a class when the clone is expanded.

V: TRBV7-2; J: TRBJ2-7; D: NA; size: few; length: 13; DNA: TGTGCCAGCAGCCTGCCCCCAGCCTACGAGCAGTACTTC; CDR3: CASSLPPAYEQYF
V: TRBV29-1; J: TRBJ1-2; D: TRBD1; size: many; length: 15; DNA: TGCAGCGTTGAGCCGGGACAGGAAGATAACTATGGCTACACCTTC; CDR3: CSVEPGQEDNYGYTF
V: TRBV7-2; J: TRBJ2-1; D: TRBD2; size: NA; length: 14; DNA: TGTGCCAGCAGCTTCACGGGGGGTGGGATTGAGCAGTTCTTC; CDR3: CASSFTGGGIEQFF
V: TRBV2; J: TRBJ2-2; D: TRBD1; size: few; length: 14; DNA: TGTGCCAGGGGGACAGGGGGCAACGACGGGGAGCTGTTTTTT; CDR3: CARGTGGNDGELFF
V: TRBV7-8; J: TRBJ2-1; D: TRBD1; size: NA; length: 15; DNA: TGTGCCAGCACCGGAGAAGGACAGGCTGGGGGTGAGCAGTTCTTC; CDR3: CASTGEGQAGGEQFF
V: TRBV5-1; J: TRBJ1-2; D: NA; size: many; length: 13; DNA: TGCGCCAGCAGCGCTGGACCTAGCTATGGCTACACCTTC; CDR3: CASSAGPSYGYTF
V: TRBV5-1; J: TRBJ2-5; D: NA; size: NA; length: 13; DNA: TGCGCCAGCAGGGACCTTTTACAAGAGACCCAGTACTTC; CDR3: CASRDLLQETQYF
V: TRBV7-2; J: TRBJ2-3; D: NA; size: NA; length: 17; DNA: TGTGCCAGCAGCCCGTCCCAGGGGCAGGATAGCACAGATACGCAGTATTTT; CDR3: CASSPSQGQDSTDTQYF
V: TRBV20-1; J: TRBJ2-5; D: TRBD2; size: NA; length: 15; DNA: TGCAGTGCCCTCCCGGGACTAGCGGGGCAAGAGACCCAGTACTTC; CDR3: CSALPGLAGQETQYF
V: TRBV6-4; J: TRBJ2-3; D: TRBD2; size: many; length: 15; DNA: TGTGCCAGCAGTGAAGCGGGGGGGAGCACAGATACGCAGTATTTT; CDR3: CASSEAGGSTDTQYF
V: TRBV4-3; J: TRBJ1-2; D: NA; size: NA; length: 15; DNA: TGCGCCAGCATCCAAGTTCCGGGTGCCACTTATGGCTACACCTTC; CDR3: CASIQVPGATYGYTF
V: TRBV9; J: TRBJ1-6; D: NA; size: NA; length: 11; DNA: TGTGCCAGGGGGACTAATTCACCCCTCCACTTT; CDR3: CARGTNSPLHF
V: TRBV20-1; J: TRBJ1-2; D: NA; size: NA; length: 12; DNA: TGCAGTGCCACCCCACGGGTCCGAGGCTACACCTTC; CDR3: CSATPRVRGYTF
V: TRBV12-5; J: TRBJ2-1; D: TRBD1; size: NA; length: 14; DNA: TGTGCTAGTGGTCGGACAGGGGTCTACAATGAGCAGTTCTTC; CDR3: CASGRTGVYNEQFF
V: TRBV4-1; J: TRBJ1-1; D: NA; size: few; length: 16; DNA: TGCGCCAGCAGCCAGTTTCCCCGGGGGCTGGGGACTGAAGCTTTCTTT; CDR3: CASSQFPRGLGTEAFF
V: TRBV5-1; J: TRBJ2-5; D: NA; size: few; length: 14; DNA: TGCGCCAGCAGCTCTAGGGACACCGAGGAGACCCAGTACTTC; CDR3: CASSSRDTEETQYF
V: TRBV18; J: TRBJ1-1; D: NA; size: many; length: 14; DNA: TGTGCCAGCTCACCACTCTCGGGGAACACTGAAGCTTTCTTT; CDR3: CASSPLSGNTEAFF
V: TRBV7-3; J: TRBJ1-1; D: NA; size: NA; length: 16; DNA: TGTGCCAGCAGCTTGGGTCACAGGACATCGAACACTGAAGCTTTCTTT; CDR3: CASSLGHRTSNTEAFF
V: TRBV25-1; J: TRBJ2-4; D: NA; size: few; length: 15; DNA: TGTGCCAGCAGTGAAGGGAATAGCCAGGCAAACATTCAGTACTTC; CDR3: CASSEGNSQANIQYF